In this sample, the clone carrying this T cell receptor (beta chain) turned up once. What it recognizes is unknown. V was clipped by 0 bases and J by 6 bases, with 3 bases between them. CDR3 length: 12 amino acids. Germline V gives CDR1 MNHEY, CDR2 SVGAGI. The data stem from a study of T cell repertoires in cytomegalovirus infection. Overall study findings and caveats: People with CMV and the relevant HLA were identified by cumulative public TCR beta family frequency.

One entry per CDR3 protein, called by TCRdb with MiXCR from the reads. The table lists 80,000 to 95,000 distinct CDR3 sequences, 25% to 30% of them singletons, with less than 75% in the top ten. The V call is TRBV6-5, the J call TRBJ2-1; D gene uncertain. Sequencing used CD8+ T cells from cultured PBMCs, obtained from culture after CMV antigen stimulation. The receptor was derived from a human donor in good health (CMV status not recorded). Some clones in this sample may be carry-over from other donors' samples. CDR3 loop: CASSYSSNEQFF. Written as DNA, the CDR3 is TGTGCCAGCAGTTACTCGAGCAATGAGCAGTTCTTC.